Below are 17 T cell receptor beta chains sequenced from a single sample in a study of T cell repertoires in cytomegalovirus infection (dated by TCRdb to the late 2010s). For sequencing, an Illumina HiSeq 1500 was employed. Using fastp at Q25 and MiXCR, TCRdb reprocessed the public reads and kept productive beta chains. One record per CDR3 amino acid sequence lists the most common genes and DNA. The sample has some 700,000 distinct CDR3 sequences on record, about 40% of them singletons. Of the sample, 2.8% falls within the top ten clones. The specimen sequenced was PBMCs. Source of these receptors: a human donor in good health (CMV status not recorded). Some clones in this sample may be carry-over from other donors' samples.

The rearrangement joins TRBV24-1 to TRBJ1-2; 9 bases line up with TRBD1. The trim removed 5 bases at V and 4 bases at J, leaving 4 bases unmatched. The CDR3 is made up of 14 amino acids. CDR1 is KGHDR, CDR2 SFDVKD, per germline. The CDR3 spells CATSGPGQGYGYTF. The DNA of the CDR3 is TGTGCCACCAGTGGCCCGGGACAGGGCTATGGCTACACCTTC.

CDR3 protein: CASHLHLTGVYGYTF. The DNA for the CDR3 is TGTGCCAGCCACCTTCACCTGACAGGGGTCTATGGCTACACCTTC. This chain joins TRBV28 and TRBJ1-2, with 8 bases fitting TRBD1. The CDR3 runs 15 residues. V trimming: 8 bases; J trimming: 4 bases; junction bases outside the gene matches: 12. Germline assignment: CDR1 MDHEN and CDR2 SYDVKM.

The chain employs TRBV20-1 and TRBJ2-5; D gene uncertain. Trimming cost V 1 base and J 6 bases, with 9 bases left between them. The CDR3 has 12 residues. The germline gives CDR1 DFQATT, CDR2 SNEGSKA (reference sequence). CDR3 region: CSARGPAKTQYF. For the CDR3, the DNA is TGCAGTGCTAGAGGTCCGGCCAAGACCCAGTACTTC.

The genes are TRBV24-1 and TRBJ1-1; D call uncertain. Germline CDR1 reads KGHDR; CDR2 reads SFDVKD. Trimming stripped 5 bases from V and 3 bases from J, with 15 bases between. The CDR3 has 15 residues. CDR3 sequence: CATSARELEYTEAFF. For the CDR3, the DNA is TGTGCCACCAGTGCTCGGGAGTTGGAGTACACTGAAGCTTTCTTT.

The chain employs TRBV2 and TRBJ2-1, with 7 bases lining up with TRBD1. The trim removed 10 bases at V and 7 bases at J, leaving 13 bases unmatched. CDR3 length equals 14 residues. Germline V gene data show CDR1 as SNHLY and CDR2 as FYNNEI. The CDR3 DNA sequence: TGTGCCACCAGGAGACAGGGTATTTTGAATGAGCAGTTCTTC. It encodes CATRRQGILNEQFF.

This clonotype was counted a few times. The chain couples TRBV19 to TRBJ1-1; maybe TRBD1 (6 bases). Germline CDR1 and CDR2: LNHDA and SQIVND (reference sequence). Between the trimmed V and J ends, which lost 2 bases and 5 bases, there was a span of 9 bases. This CDR3 has 13 amino acids. The DNA for the CDR3 is TGTGCCAGTAGTATACAGGGGTGGACTGAAGCTTTCTTT. It encodes CASSIQGWTEAFF.

There are a few counts of this clonotype. The chain combines TRBV6-1 with TRBJ2-2, with D perhaps matching TRBD2 (5 bases). The germline gives CDR1 MNHNS, CDR2 SASEGT. The V and J ends lost 6 bases and 0 bases respectively, with 11 bases between them. There are 15 residues in the CDR3. DNA of the CDR3: TGTGCCAGCAGCCTACCGAGGGCGAACACCGGGGAGCTGTTTTTT. It translates to CASSLPRANTGELFF.

This clonotype was detected many times. The CDR3 nucleotides read TGTGCCAGCAGTTTTAGGGTGTGGGATCTAGGAATCACAGATACGCAGTATTTT. It yields the protein CASSFRVWDLGITDTQYF. The genes are TRBV28 and TRBJ2-3; D gene unclear. This CDR3 comprises 18 residues. Between the trimmed V and J ends, which lost 3 bases and 2 bases, there was a span of 21 bases. CDR1 and CDR2 from the germline V gene are MDHEN and SYDVKM.

This clonotype was picked up a small number of times. The chain joins TRBV7-6 to TRBJ2-7; the D is unclear. V lost 4 bases and J lost 2, with 9 bases in between. CDR1 SGHVS and CDR2 FNYEAQ come from the germline V gene. This CDR3 has 13 residues. In DNA, the CDR3 is TGTGCCAGCAGCTCCTCCAATGCCTACGAGCAGTACTTC. Translation gives CASSSSNAYEQYF.

This clonotype was seen a few times. The rearrangement joins TRBV7-9 to TRBJ1-1; maybe TRBD1 (6 bases). Trimming took 1 base from V and 2 from J, leaving 20 bases between them. Germline V lookup: CDR1 SEHNR, CDR2 FQNEAQ (reference sequence). The CDR3 totals 18 residues. The CDR3 bases are TGTGCCAGCAGCTTAGGGGGGGCCGGGGGCGCCGGCAACACTGAAGCTTTCTTT. Residues: CASSLGGAGGAGNTEAFF.

Notes on this clonotype: This clone may be a read error of a much larger clone one base away. The chain joins TRBV7-2 to TRBJ2-1; 8 bases are shared with TRBD2. Germline V gene data show CDR1 as SGHTA and CDR2 as FQGNSA. The CDR3 covers 16 residues. Unmatched junction bases numbered 9, after V lost 1 base and J lost 7 bases. CDR3 amino acids: CASSLVDGRGKNEQFF. The CDR3 DNA sequence: TGTGCCAGCAGCTTAGTAGACGGGAGGGGTAAAAATGAGCAGTTCTTC.

The J gene is TRBJ1-6, the V gene TRBV7-2; TRBD1 aligns across 8 bases. J lost 6 bases, V lost 5 bases, and 9 bases had no gene match. This CDR3 region has 16 residues. CDR1 is SGHTA, CDR2 FQGNSA, per germline. The CDR3 loop is CASSPPVDRVNSPLHF. CDR3 coding DNA: TGTGCCAGCAGCCCACCTGTGGACAGGGTTAATTCACCCCTCCACTTT.

To note about this clonotype: At one end the junction does not follow the germline gene, possibly because of a read error. J is TRBJ2-7 and V is TRBV10-3, with 7 bases aligning to TRBD2. This CDR3 region has 15 residues. CDR1 and CDR2 (germline): ENHRY, SYGVKD. The CDR3 DNA is TGTGACATCAGTGAGTCGGGGGGATTCTCCTACGAGCAGTACTTC. Its translation is CDISESGGFSYEQYF.

This clonotype showed up just a few times. This chain uses TRBV18 with TRBJ1-4, with 8 bases lining up with TRBD1. Germline V gives CDR1 KGHSH, CDR2 LQKENI. CDR3 size: 15 residues. V trimming: 3 bases; J trimming: 8 bases; junction bases outside the gene matches: 8. CDR3 nucleotides: TGTGCCAGCTCACCCAGACAGGGGACAGAGGAAAAACTGTTTTTT. Translating gives CASSPRQGTEEKLFF.

This clonotype was seen more than once but under ten times. The J gene is TRBJ2-7, the V gene TRBV15; D is unresolved. Trimming removed 0 bases at V and 4 bases at J, with 10 bases between. From germline, CDR1 is LNHNV and CDR2 YYDKDF (reference sequence). The CDR3 loop spans 14 amino acids. CDR3 DNA: TGTGCCACCAGCAGAGATAAGGTGTTATACGAGCAGTACTTC. Translating gives CATSRDKVLYEQYF.

The chain carries TRBV11-2 and TRBJ2-1, with 7 positions matching TRBD2. CDR3 length equals 16 residues. Trimming at V came to 4 bases and at J to 0 bases, leaving 6 bases not matched to a gene. The germline gives CDR1 SGHAT, CDR2 FQNNGV. The CDR3 coding sequence is TGTGCCAGCAGCTGGGCCGGCGGGAGCTCCTACAATGAGCAGTTCTTC. Protein sequence: CASSWAGGSSYNEQFF. The full variable domain, in which reference TRBV11-2 and TRBJ2-1 provide the parts outside the CDR3, is EAGVAQSPRYKIIEKRQSVAFWCNPISGHATLYWYQQILGQGPKLLIQFQNNGVVDDSQLPKDRFSAERLKGVDSTLKIQPAKLEDSAVYLCASSWAGGSSYNEQFFGPGTRLTVL.

The chain carries TRBV20-1 and TRBJ2-4, with 8 bases fitting TRBD2. The CDR3 spans 13 residues. J gave up 7 bases and V 5 bases, and 7 bases lay outside the gene matches. CDR1 DFQATT and CDR2 SNEGSKA come from the germline V gene (reference sequence). CDR3 sequence (DNA): TGCAGTGCTCCAAGCGGGAGTTGGAACATTCAGTACTTC. It specifies CSAPSGSWNIQYF.